Below are 28 T cell receptor beta chains sequenced from a single sample in a study of shared clonotypes between healthy human individuals. CD45RO-negative, CCR7-positively selected cells formed the naive CD8 fraction, excluding terminally differentiated effector memory CD45RA+ cells. Measured with immunoSEQ multiplex PCR; TCRdb has only the in-frame clones, and not every one. The sample records about 680,000 clones, 90% to 95% being singletons. Sequencing used naive CD8+ T cells sorted from blood. The source of these receptors is a man aged 30-40 years in good health.

The genes are TRBV4-3 and TRBJ1-2; D is unresolved. Trimming stripped 1 base from V and 4 bases from J, with 10 bases between. Germline CDR1 and CDR2: LGHNA and YSLEER. CDR3 length: 14 amino acids. This CDR3 reads CASSQGSKVYGYTF. CDR3 coding DNA: TGCGCCAGCAGCCAAGGGAGTAAGGTCTATGGCTACACCTTC.

V and J are TRBV28 and TRBJ2-3; TRBD2 matches at 8 bases. The CDR3 totals 18 residues. The junction had 15 bases not matched to a gene; V was cut back by 6 bases and J by 1 base. Germline values: CDR1 MDHEN, CDR2 SYDVKM. The CDR3 DNA reads as TGTGCCAGCAGCGACCTAGCGGGTCCCACGGGGGGCACAGATACGCAGTATTTT. It is translated as CASSDLAGPTGGTDTQYF.

The rearrangement joins TRBV7-6 to TRBJ2-7; D gene unclear. Germline V gives CDR1 SGHVS, CDR2 FNYEAQ. CDR3 length equals 13 residues. V was clipped by 2 bases and J by 0 bases, with 5 bases between them. In DNA, the CDR3 is TGTGCCAGCAGCTTAAGTATCTCCTACGAGCAGTACTTC. Translation: CASSLSISYEQYF.

This clone was detected once. J is TRBJ2-1 and V is TRBV11-2; possibly TRBD2 for D (6 bases). From germline, CDR1 is SGHAT and CDR2 FQNNGV. The CDR3 extends over 16 amino acids. V lost 3 bases and J 7 bases, leaving 19 bases between the germline ends. The CDR3 bases are TGTGCCAGCAGCTTCGGGGAGGTTTTCGGTGGGAATGAGCAGTTCTTC. Amino acids: CASSFGEVFGGNEQFF.

The rearrangement uses TRBV29-1 and TRBJ2-1, with D perhaps matching TRBD2 (5 bases). Trimming pared 6 bases from V and 6 bases from J, leaving 15 bases between. Germline V gene sequence: CDR1 SQVTM, CDR2 ANQGSEA. This CDR3 comprises 13 residues. Here the CDR3 reads CSVERASSNEQFF. The CDR3 coding sequence is TGCAGCGTCGAACGGGCTAGCAGCAATGAGCAGTTCTTC.

The rearrangement links TRBV29-1 to TRBJ2-1; D is possibly TRBD2 (6 bases). V was trimmed by 2 bases and J by 5 bases, leaving 10 bases between them. CDR3 size: 13 residues. Germline lookup yields CDR1 SQVTM and CDR2 ANQGSEA. DNA of the CDR3: TGCAGCGTTGAACCCGGGAGTCACAATGAGCAGTTCTTC. It is translated as CSVEPGSHNEQFF.

This sequence joins TRBV7-6 and TRBJ2-2; TRBD1 agrees at 11 bases. Germline lookup yields CDR1 SGHVS and CDR2 FNYEAQ. This CDR3 comprises 16 residues. V was pared by 5 bases and J by 6 bases, with 8 bases of the junction left unmatched. CDR3: CASSPPPGQGAGELFF. Here the CDR3 DNA reads TGTGCCAGCAGCCCCCCACCGGGACAGGGGGCCGGGGAGCTGTTTTTT. The whole variable domain, filled in from reference TRBV7-6 and TRBJ2-2, reads GAGVSQSPRYKVTKRGQDVALRCDPISGHVSLYWYRQALGQGPEFLTYFNYEAQQDKSGLPNDRFSAERPEGSISTLTIQRTEQRDSAMYRCASSPPPGQGAGELFFGEGSRLTVL.

The chain uses TRBV9 and TRBJ2-7; D may be TRBD1 or TRBD2 (6 bases each). V shed 0 bases and J shed 6 bases, with 16 bases lying between them. From germline, CDR1 is SGDLS and CDR2 YYNGEE. This CDR3 is 15 amino acids long. This CDR3 is CASSVGGASYREQYF. The CDR3 DNA reads as TGTGCCAGCAGCGTAGGGGGGGCCTCGTACCGCGAGCAGTACTTC. Filled out from reference TRBV9 and TRBJ2-7, the complete variable domain reads DSGVTQTPKHLITATGQRVTLRCSPRSGDLSVYWYQQSLDQGLQFLIQYYNGEERAKGNILERFSAQQFPDLHSELNLSSLELGDSALYFCASSVGGASYREQYFGPGTRLTVT.

The chain uses TRBV9 and TRBJ1-1, with D perhaps TRBD1 (5 bases). Trimming shortened V by 6 bases and J by 4 bases, and 7 bases separated the two germline ends. CDR3 size: 11 residues. CDR1 SGDLS and CDR2 YYNGEE come from the germline V gene. CDR3 residues: CASKRGTEAFF. The CDR3 region has the DNA TGTGCCAGCAAAAGGGGCACTGAAGCTTTCTTT.

V gene TRBV7-9 combines with J gene TRBJ2-1; perhaps TRBD2 as D (6 bases). Germline loops: CDR1 SEHNR, CDR2 FQNEAQ (reference sequence). The CDR3 covers 16 residues. V was pared by 1 base and J by 4 bases, with 14 bases between. The CDR3 here is CASSLGGLPIYNEQFF. The CDR3 nucleotides read TGTGCCAGCAGCTTAGGGGGACTTCCAATATACAATGAGCAGTTCTTC. Supplemented by reference TRBV7-9 and TRBJ2-1, the full variable domain reads DTGVSQNPRHKITKRGQNVTFRCDPISEHNRLYWYRQTLGQGPEFLTYFQNEAQLEKSRLLSDRFSAERPKGSFSTLEIQRTEQGDSAMYLCASSLGGLPIYNEQFFGPGTRLTVL.

Of note for this clone: The sample carries other DNA sequences with the same CDR3. The chain combines TRBV6-5 with TRBJ2-2; D is uncertain. Trimming left V 3 bases short and J 8 bases short, with 13 bases between. The length of the CDR3 is 14 residues. CDR1 MNHEY and CDR2 SVGAGI come from the germline V gene. DNA for the CDR3: TGTGCCAGCAGTTATTCCGGAGCCACGGGGGAGCTGTTTTTT. It specifies CASSYSGATGELFF.

The chain carries TRBV28 and TRBJ2-3; D may match TRBD1 or TRBD2 (5 bases each). The CDR3 is 16 amino acids. V was clipped by 4 bases and J by 1 base, with 15 bases between them. Germline V CDR1 and CDR2: MDHEN, SYDVKM. This chain's CDR3 is CASSSGARGGTDTQYF. CDR3 DNA: TGTGCCAGCAGTTCAGGAGCAAGAGGGGGCACAGATACGCAGTATTTT.

This chain uses TRBV15 with TRBJ1-3; no clear D. Trimming took off 4 bases at V and 3 bases at J, with 13 bases between the two ends. CDR1 and CDR2 (germline): LNHNV, YYDKDF (reference sequence). The length of the CDR3 is 15 residues. The CDR3 loop reads CATSTGRSYGNTIYF. The CDR3 nucleotides are TGTGCCACCAGCACCGGACGAAGTTATGGAAACACCATATATTTT. The full variable domain, in which reference TRBV15 and TRBJ1-3 provide the parts outside the CDR3, is DAMVIQNPRYQVTQFGKPVTLSCSQTLNHNVMYWYQQKSSQAPKLLFHYYDKDFNNEADTPDNFQSRRPNTSFCFLDIRSPGLGDTAMYLCATSTGRSYGNTIYFGEGSWLTVV.

The chain joins TRBV12-2 to TRBJ2-5; whether TRBD1, the table's D call, matches the DNA was not checked. TRBV12-2 is tagged as a pseudogene. The CDR3 loop spans 11 amino acids. In DNA, the CDR3 is TGTGCAAGTCTCCAGACAGAGGCCCAGTACTTC. It translates to CASLQTEAQYF.

V is TRBV10-3 and J is TRBJ2-1, with 7 bases fitting TRBD2. This CDR3 comprises 15 residues. V was clipped by 8 bases and J by 0 bases; unmatched bases: 7. Germline V gives CDR1 ENHRY, CDR2 SYGVKD. The CDR3 here is CAIRLAGNSYNEQFF. CDR3 in DNA: TGTGCCATCCGATTAGCGGGCAACTCCTACAATGAGCAGTTCTTC.

This chain joins TRBV6-5 and TRBJ2-1, with 9 positions matching TRBD2. Germline lookup yields CDR1 MNHEY and CDR2 SVGAGI. Trimming took 2 bases from V and 5 from J; bases not matched to a gene: 4. The CDR3 covers 15 residues. This CDR3 is CASSYLSGSDNEQFF. Written as DNA, the CDR3 is TGTGCCAGCAGTTACCTTAGCGGGAGTGACAATGAGCAGTTCTTC.

This chain links TRBV23-1 with TRBJ2-1; possibly TRBD1 or TRBD2 for D (6 bases each). TRBV23-1 is recorded as an ORF, its role being uncertain. The V end lost 1 base, the J end lost 5 bases, and 21 bases lay between the germline ends. The CDR3 extends over 18 amino acids. The CDR3 coding sequence is TGCGCCAGCAGTCAATGGACCAAGGGGGAGTGGACTAACAATGAGCAGTTCTTC. Its translation: CASSQWTKGEWTNNEQFF.

This clone was seen once. The chain combines TRBV9 with TRBJ2-7; D unresolved. Germline values: CDR1 SGDLS, CDR2 YYNGEE. CDR3 length: 15 amino acids. V lost 0 bases and J lost 2, with 12 bases in between. The CDR3 sequence: CASSVGAGLTYEQYF. For the CDR3, the DNA is TGTGCCAGCAGCGTAGGGGCAGGATTAACCTACGAGCAGTACTTC. Complete variable domain (other parts from reference TRBV9 and TRBJ2-7): DSGVTQTPKHLITATGQRVTLRCSPRSGDLSVYWYQQSLDQGLQFLIQYYNGEERAKGNILERFSAQQFPDLHSELNLSSLELGDSALYFCASSVGAGLTYEQYFGPGTRLTVT.

The chain recombines TRBV5-1 with TRBJ2-2; possibly TRBD2 for D (5 bases). CDR3 length: 14 residues. CDR1 is SGHRS, CDR2 YFSETQ, per germline. The V end was cut by 4 bases, the J end by 4 bases, with 11 bases between. CDR3 nucleotides: TGCGCCAGCAGCCCGGACGGGGTCACCGGGGAGCTGTTTTTT. It is translated as CASSPDGVTGELFF.

This chain links TRBV19 with TRBJ2-2, with 14 bases that match TRBD2. This CDR3 comprises 17 residues. Trimming took 4 bases from V and 6 from J; bases not matched to a gene: 7. Germline CDR1 and CDR2: LNHDA and SQIVND (reference sequence). The CDR3 nucleotides read TGTGCCAGTAGTAATTCCGGGACTAGCGGGAGAGCCGGGGAGCTGTTTTTT. Amino acids: CASSNSGTSGRAGELFF.

This clone was observed a single time. The chain joins TRBV4-2 to TRBJ1-1; the D is unclear. V lost 1 base, J lost 7 bases, and 7 bases lay in between. This CDR3 has 12 amino acids. Per germline, CDR1 LGHNA and CDR2 YNFKEQ. The DNA of the CDR3 is TGTGCCAGCAGCCAAGGGGTTCGTGAAGCTTTCTTT. Translation: CASSQGVREAFF.

This chain joins TRBV30 and TRBJ2-7; D is ambiguous. V gave up 2 bases and J gave up 2 bases, with 16 bases separating them. The CDR3 runs 15 residues. Per germline, CDR1 GTSNPN and CDR2 SVGIG (reference sequence). CDR3 protein: CAWSSGTNYPYEQYF. CDR3 sequence (DNA): TGTGCCTGGAGTTCCGGCACCAACTACCCCTACGAGCAGTACTTC.

The V gene is TRBV4-3, the J gene TRBJ1-2; 7 nucleotides match TRBD1. This CDR3 contains 16 residues. Trimming at V came to 3 bases and at J to 1 base, leaving 8 bases not matched to a gene. Germline values: CDR1 LGHNA, CDR2 YSLEER. The CDR3 DNA sequence: TGCGCCAGCAGCCATAGCCGGGACAGTTATAACTATGGCTACACCTTC. Amino acid sequence: CASSHSRDSYNYGYTF.

The chain uses TRBV27 and TRBJ2-3, with a weak D call TRBD2 (5 bases). Germline V gene lookup returns CDR1 MNHEY and CDR2 SMNVEV (reference sequence). The ends were cut back, 3 bases at V and 10 bases at J, with 11 bases in the middle. The CDR3 loop spans 12 amino acids. The DNA of the CDR3 is TGTGCCAGCAGTTTTTTTGGGCGGGCGCAGTATTTT. It codes for CASSFFGRAQYF.

The chain carries TRBV10-3 and TRBJ1-3; D is perhaps TRBD1 (6 bases). Looked up from germline, CDR1 is ENHRY and CDR2 is SYGVKD. V lost 3 bases and J 2 bases, leaving 14 bases between the germline ends. The CDR3 is 16 residues long. The CDR3: CAISELYREPGNTIYF. DNA for the CDR3: TGTGCCATCAGTGAACTCTACAGGGAGCCTGGAAACACCATATATTTT.

The chain carries TRBV19 and TRBJ2-3; D gene uncertain. The CDR3 is 15 residues long. Per the germline V gene, CDR1 is LNHDA and CDR2 is SQIVND (reference sequence). V was cut by 3 bases and J by 2 bases, with 12 bases left in between. The CDR3 bases are TGTGCCAGTAGTATCAAGGACCCTCACACAGATACGCAGTATTTT. Protein product: CASSIKDPHTDTQYF.

This clone was seen a single time. This sequence joins TRBV9 and TRBJ2-5; TRBD2 is a possible D gene (6 bases). This CDR3 is built from 15 residues. Germline loops: CDR1 SGDLS, CDR2 YYNGEE. V was shortened by 3 bases and J by 4 bases, with 16 bases between the two germline ends. The CDR3 sequence is CASSARNSGSETQYF. CDR3 DNA sequence: TGTGCCAGCAGCGCCAGGAATAGCGGTTCAGAGACCCAGTACTTC.

The V and J genes are TRBV7-9 and TRBJ2-7, with D possibly matching TRBD1 (5 bases). Trimming took 3 bases from V and 2 from J, leaving 14 bases between them. The length of the CDR3 is 15 residues. The germline V gene has CDR1 SEHNR and CDR2 FQNEAQ (reference sequence). The CDR3 nucleotides read TGTGCCAGCAGCTTTGAGACAGTAAACCCCTACGAGCAGTACTTC. The encoded protein is CASSFETVNPYEQYF.